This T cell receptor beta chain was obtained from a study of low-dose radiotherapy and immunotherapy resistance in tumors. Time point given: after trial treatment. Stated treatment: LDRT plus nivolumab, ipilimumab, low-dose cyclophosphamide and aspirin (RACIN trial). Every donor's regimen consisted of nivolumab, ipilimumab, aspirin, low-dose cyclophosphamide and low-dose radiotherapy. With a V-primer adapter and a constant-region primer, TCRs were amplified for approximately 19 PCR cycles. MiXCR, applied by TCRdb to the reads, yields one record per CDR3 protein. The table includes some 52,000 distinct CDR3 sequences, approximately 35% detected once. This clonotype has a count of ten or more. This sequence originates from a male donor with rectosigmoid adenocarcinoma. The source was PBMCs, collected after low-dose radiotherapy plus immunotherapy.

This CDR3 reads CASSWDLTYEQYF. CDR3 nucleotide sequence: TGCGCCAGCAGCTGGGACCTAACCTACGAGCAGTACTTC. The chain combines TRBV5-1 with TRBJ2-7, with D perhaps given as TRBD1 or TRBD2 (5 bases each). The CDR3 is 13 amino acids. V was clipped by 3 bases and J by 2 bases, with 9 bases between them. Germline values: CDR1 SGHRS, CDR2 YFSETQ.